These T cell receptor beta chains were read from a single sample in a study of T cell responses to AZD1222 COVID-19 vaccine. Here immunoSEQ multiplex PCR was the method, and the copy in TCRdb shows in-frame clones only, minus some. The table has over 110,000 clones, under 90% seen once. The material was peripheral blood, obtained 28 days after the second AZD1222 dose. Receptor source: an adult who received the AZD1222 COVID-19 vaccine. Both conserved end residues are part of each CDR3. Each record gives: V gene, CDR3 length, clone size, J gene, D gene, CDR3 protein, CDR3 DNA. D genes are given only for firm matches. A clone size is listed for some rows: how often the clone was seen (once, few, many), or a class if it is expanded.

V: TRBV15; length: 15; size: few; J: TRBJ1-4; D: TRBD1; CDR3: CATSITGQDNEKLFF; DNA: TGTGCCACCAGCATTACGGGACAGGACAATGAAAAACTGTTTTTT
V: TRBV28; length: 12; size: NA; J: TRBJ2-7; D: NA; CDR3: CASSHERGEQYF; DNA: TGTGCCAGCAGCCATGAGAGGGGCGAGCAGTACTTC
V: TRBV5-4; length: 13; size: NA; J: TRBJ2-7; D: TRBD2; CDR3: CASSSGTSVEQYF; DNA: TGTGCCAGCAGCTCCGGGACTAGCGTCGAGCAGTACTTC
V: TRBV12-3/TRBV12-4; length: 12; size: NA; J: TRBJ1-2; D: TRBD1; CDR3: CASSRDSYGYTF; DNA: TGTGCCAGCAGCCGGGACAGCTATGGCTACACCTTC
V: TRBV18; length: 18; size: NA; J: TRBJ2-7; D: TRBD2; CDR3: CASSRAPAGESRAYEQYF; DNA: TGTGCCAGCTCACGGGCCCCGGCGGGGGAGAGTAGGGCCTACGAGCAGTACTTC
V: TRBV18; length: 16; size: NA; J: TRBJ1-2; D: NA; CDR3: CASSPSLRGSNYGYTF; DNA: TGTGCCAGCTCACCTTCCCTTCGGGGGTCTAACTATGGCTACACCTTC
V: TRBV30; length: 14; size: NA; J: TRBJ2-2; D: NA; CDR3: CAWRWGGNTGELFF; DNA: TGTGCCTGGAGGTGGGGCGGGAACACCGGGGAGCTGTTTTTT
V: TRBV6-5; length: 14; size: NA; J: TRBJ1-1; D: NA; CDR3: CASRGTGIYTEAFF; DNA: TGTGCCAGCAGGGGAACAGGGATATACACTGAAGCTTTCTTT
V: TRBV7-3; length: 13; size: NA; J: TRBJ2-2; D: TRBD2; CDR3: CASSLGTSEELFF; DNA: TGTGCCAGCAGCTTAGGGACTAGCGAGGAGCTGTTTTTT
V: TRBV28; length: 14; size: NA; J: TRBJ2-3; D: TRBD1; CDR3: CASSWGTGPDTQYF; DNA: TGTGCCAGCAGTTGGGGGACAGGGCCAGATACGCAGTATTTT
V: TRBV6-2/TRBV6-3; length: 14; size: NA; J: TRBJ1-5; D: NA; CDR3: CASSSDRGNQPQHF; DNA: TGTGCCAGCAGTTCCGACAGAGGCAATCAGCCCCAGCATTTT
V: TRBV10-3; length: 12; size: NA; J: TRBJ2-1; D: NA; CDR3: CAISENSNEQFF; DNA: TGTGCCATCAGTGAGAACAGCAATGAGCAGTTCTTC
V: TRBV27; length: 17; size: NA; J: TRBJ1-6; D: NA; CDR3: CASSYIGRSSYNSPLHF; DNA: TGTGCCAGCAGTTATATCGGCCGAAGCTCCTATAATTCACCCCTCCACTTT
V: TRBV30; length: 15; size: NA; J: TRBJ1-1; D: NA; CDR3: CAWSSWGALNTEAFF; DNA: TGTGCCTGGAGTTCTTGGGGGGCCCTGAACACTGAAGCTTTCTTT
V: TRBV28; length: 15; size: once; J: TRBJ1-2; D: NA; CDR3: CASSLGLSTNYGYTF; DNA: TGTGCCAGCAGTTTGGGGTTGAGTACCAACTATGGCTACACCTTC
V: TRBV5-5; length: 15; size: NA; J: TRBJ1-6; D: TRBD1; CDR3: CASSLGTGLGSPLHF; DNA: TGTGCCAGCAGCCTCGGGACAGGCCTGGGTTCACCCCTCCACTTT
V: TRBV7-8; length: 15; size: NA; J: TRBJ1-2; D: NA; CDR3: CASSARSRVSYGYTF; DNA: TGTGCCAGCAGCGCACGATCACGGGTTTCCTATGGCTACACCTTC
V: TRBV25-1; length: 13; size: few; J: TRBJ1-2; D: TRBD1; CDR3: CASSEDRVGGYTF; DNA: TGTGCCAGCAGTGAGGACAGGGTGGGTGGCTACACCTTC
V: TRBV11-3; length: 14; size: once; J: TRBJ2-3; D: NA; CDR3: CASSLNRGTDTQYF; DNA: TGTGCCAGCAGCTTAAACAGGGGCACAGATACGCAGTATTTT
V: TRBV7-2; length: 17; size: NA; J: TRBJ1-5; D: NA; CDR3: CASSRNRAGFSNQPQHF; DNA: TGTGCCAGCAGCCGGAACAGGGCTGGGTTTAGCAATCAGCCCCAGCATTTT
V: TRBV28; length: 13; size: NA; J: TRBJ2-3; D: NA; CDR3: CASRPTGFGTQYF; DNA: TGTGCCAGCAGGCCAACAGGGTTTGGTACGCAGTATTTT
V: TRBV6-5; length: 13; size: NA; J: TRBJ1-5; D: NA; CDR3: CASRRGGSQPQHF; DNA: TGTGCCAGCAGGCGGGGGGGAAGTCAGCCCCAGCATTTT
V: TRBV5-1; length: 15; size: once; J: TRBJ2-1; D: TRBD1; CDR3: CASSYTGQPYNEQFF; DNA: TGCGCCAGCAGCTACACGGGACAGCCCTACAATGAGCAGTTCTTC
V: TRBV6-5; length: 15; size: NA; J: TRBJ1-1; D: NA; CDR3: CASSYIGQGNTEAFF; DNA: TGTGCCAGCAGTTACATCGGGCAGGGTAACACTGAAGCTTTCTTT
V: TRBV28; length: 16; size: NA; J: TRBJ2-1; D: NA; CDR3: CASSSAPGVGRNEQFF; DNA: TGTGCCAGCAGTTCTGCCCCGGGGGTCGGGCGCAATGAGCAGTTCTTC
V: TRBV28; length: 14; size: NA; J: TRBJ1-6; D: NA; CDR3: CASLPVSYNSPLHF; DNA: TGTGCCAGCCTCCCGGTCTCCTATAATTCACCCCTCCACTTT
V: TRBV6-5; length: 15; size: NA; J: TRBJ1-5; D: TRBD1; CDR3: CASSRQGFDNQPQHF; DNA: TGTGCCAGCAGTAGACAGGGCTTTGACAATCAGCCCCAGCATTTT
V: TRBV10-1; length: 17; size: NA; J: TRBJ2-1; D: TRBD2; CDR3: CASSESPSGVGYNEQFF; DNA: TGCGCCAGCAGTGAGTCGCCTAGCGGGGTCGGCTACAATGAGCAGTTCTTC
V: TRBV5-4; length: 13; size: NA; J: TRBJ1-1; D: NA; CDR3: CASSAGLPPEAFF; DNA: TGTGCCAGCAGCGCGGGACTTCCCCCTGAAGCTTTCTTT
V: TRBV6-1; length: 15; size: NA; J: TRBJ1-2; D: NA; CDR3: CASSEGIGRGYGYTF; DNA: TGTGCCAGCAGTGAAGGTATAGGGAGGGGGTATGGCTACACCTTC
V: TRBV29-1; length: 12; size: NA; J: TRBJ1-4; D: NA; CDR3: CSVRGAGEKLFF; DNA: TGCAGCGTACGGGGGGCAGGAGAAAAACTGTTTTTT
V: TRBV7-2; length: 16; size: NA; J: TRBJ2-7; D: TRBD1; CDR3: CASSLVGQGGSYEQYF; DNA: TGTGCCAGCAGCTTAGTCGGACAGGGGGGGTCCTACGAGCAGTACTTC
V: TRBV10-3; length: 14; size: NA; J: TRBJ2-7; D: NA; CDR3: CAISEAGKPYEQYF; DNA: TGTGCCATCAGTGAGGCAGGGAAACCCTACGAGCAGTACTTC
V: TRBV7-2; length: 14; size: NA; J: TRBJ1-2; D: TRBD1; CDR3: CASSSKTGGNGYTF; DNA: TGTGCCAGCAGCTCTAAGACAGGGGGAAATGGCTACACCTTC
V: TRBV28; length: 15; size: NA; J: TRBJ1-5; D: TRBD1; CDR3: CASGRGPLVHQPQHF; DNA: TGTGCTTCAGGGAGGGGGCCTTTAGTCCACCAGCCCCAGCATTTT
V: TRBV19; length: 13; size: NA; J: TRBJ2-7; D: NA; CDR3: CASSIRENYEQYF; DNA: TGTGCCAGTAGTATAAGGGAGAACTACGAGCAGTACTTC
V: TRBV7-6; length: 14; size: NA; J: TRBJ2-2; D: TRBD1; CDR3: CASSQDRGTGELFF; DNA: TGTGCCAGCAGCCAGGACAGGGGGACCGGGGAGCTGTTTTTT
V: TRBV30; length: 13; size: once; J: TRBJ1-2; D: TRBD1; CDR3: CAWRATGAYGYTF; DNA: TGTGCCTGGAGGGCCACAGGGGCCTATGGCTACACCTTC
V: TRBV19; length: 14; size: NA; J: TRBJ1-5; D: TRBD1; CDR3: CASSTTGTSQPQHF; DNA: TGTGCCAGTAGTACGACAGGGACAAGTCAGCCCCAGCATTTT
V: TRBV7-2; length: 15; size: NA; J: TRBJ2-5; D: TRBD2; CDR3: CASSFGTRGVETQYF; DNA: TGTGCCAGCAGCTTCGGGACTCGGGGGGTGGAGACCCAGTACTTC
V: TRBV18; length: 14; size: NA; J: TRBJ2-1; D: NA; CDR3: CASSPGQAGYEQFF; DNA: TGTGCCAGCTCACCAGGGCAGGCCGGGTATGAGCAGTTCTTC
V: TRBV7-8; length: 17; size: NA; J: TRBJ1-2; D: NA; CDR3: CASSPRVRERTNYGYTF; DNA: TGTGCCAGCAGCCCTAGGGTCAGGGAGCGGACTAACTATGGCTACACCTTC
V: TRBV24-1; length: 16; size: NA; J: TRBJ2-3; D: NA; CDR3: CATSEGVRRSTDTQYF; DNA: TGTGCCACCAGTGAGGGGGTCCGCAGGAGCACAGATACGCAGTATTTT
V: TRBV30; length: 15; size: NA; J: TRBJ1-2; D: NA; CDR3: CAWSVGLRANYGYTF; DNA: TGTGCCTGGAGTGTAGGCCTGCGGGCTAACTATGGCTACACCTTC
V: TRBV29-1; length: 14; size: NA; J: TRBJ2-1; D: NA; CDR3: CSTRAGQSYNEQFF; DNA: TGCAGCACCCGAGCGGGACAGTCCTACAATGAGCAGTTCTTC
V: TRBV28; length: 15; size: NA; J: TRBJ1-6; D: TRBD1; CDR3: CASSLPGQGNSPLHF; DNA: TGTGCCAGCAGTCTTCCGGGACAGGGTAATTCACCCCTCCACTTT
V: TRBV28; length: 15; size: NA; J: TRBJ1-5; D: TRBD1; CDR3: CASSPPPGGGQPQHF; DNA: TGTGCCAGCAGCCCCCCGCCAGGGGGAGGACAGCCCCAGCATTTT
V: TRBV15; length: 15; size: NA; J: TRBJ1-3; D: TRBD1; CDR3: CATSPGQTSGNTIYF; DNA: TGTGCCACCAGTCCGGGACAGACCTCTGGAAACACCATATATTTT
V: TRBV6-1; length: 15; size: NA; J: TRBJ1-2; D: NA; CDR3: CASSEAWQPSGGYTF; DNA: TGTGCCAGCAGTGAAGCGTGGCAGCCTTCGGGTGGCTACACCTTC
V: TRBV11-3; length: 16; size: NA; J: TRBJ2-2; D: NA; CDR3: CASSPRTPANTGELFF; DNA: TGTGCCAGCAGCCCAAGGACGCCCGCGAACACCGGGGAGCTGTTTTTT